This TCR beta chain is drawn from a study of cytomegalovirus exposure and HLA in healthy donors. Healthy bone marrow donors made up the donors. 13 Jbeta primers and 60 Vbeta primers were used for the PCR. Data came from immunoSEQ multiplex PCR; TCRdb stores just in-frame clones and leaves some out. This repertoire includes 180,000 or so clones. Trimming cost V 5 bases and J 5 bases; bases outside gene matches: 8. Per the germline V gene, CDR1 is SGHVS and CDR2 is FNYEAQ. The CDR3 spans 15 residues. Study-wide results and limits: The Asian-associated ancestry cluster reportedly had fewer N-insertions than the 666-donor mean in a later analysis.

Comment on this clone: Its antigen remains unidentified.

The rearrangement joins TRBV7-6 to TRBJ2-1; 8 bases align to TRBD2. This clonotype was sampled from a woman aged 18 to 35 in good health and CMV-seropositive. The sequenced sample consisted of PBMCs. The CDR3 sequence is CASSDGTRVNNEQFF. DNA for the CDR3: TGTGCCAGCAGCGACGGGACTAGGGTGAACAATGAGCAGTTCTTC.